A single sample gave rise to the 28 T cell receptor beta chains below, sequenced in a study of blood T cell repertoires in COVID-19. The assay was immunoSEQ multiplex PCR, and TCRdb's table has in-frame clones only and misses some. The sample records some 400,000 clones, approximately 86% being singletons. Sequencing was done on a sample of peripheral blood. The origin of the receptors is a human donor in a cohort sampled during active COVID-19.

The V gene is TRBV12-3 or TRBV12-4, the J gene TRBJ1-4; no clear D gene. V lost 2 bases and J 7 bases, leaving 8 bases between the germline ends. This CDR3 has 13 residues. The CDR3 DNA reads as TGTGCCAGCAGTTTACGAGGGAGTGAAAAACTGTTTTTT. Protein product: CASSLRGSEKLFF.

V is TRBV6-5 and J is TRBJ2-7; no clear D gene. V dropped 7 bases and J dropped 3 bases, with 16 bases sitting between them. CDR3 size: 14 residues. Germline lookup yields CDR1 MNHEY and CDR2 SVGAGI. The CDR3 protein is CASKARQPGYEQYF. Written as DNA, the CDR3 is TGTGCCAGCAAGGCGAGGCAGCCGGGCTACGAGCAGTACTTC.

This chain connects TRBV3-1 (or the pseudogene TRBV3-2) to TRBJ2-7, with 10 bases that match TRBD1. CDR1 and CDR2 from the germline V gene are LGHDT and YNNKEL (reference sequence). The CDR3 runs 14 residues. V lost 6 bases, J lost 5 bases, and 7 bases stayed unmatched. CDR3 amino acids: CASRRGGQGNEQYF. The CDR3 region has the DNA TGTGCCAGCAGGCGAGGGGGACAGGGGAACGAGCAGTACTTC.

CDR3 DNA sequence: TGTGCCAGCAGCTTGGGCGGGAGGAATACCTACGAGCAGTACTTC. This translates into CASSLGGRNTYEQYF. The chain couples TRBV7-8 to TRBJ2-7; 8 nucleotides align to TRBD2. CDR3 length: 15 amino acids. Germline CDR1 and CDR2: SGHVS and FQNEAQ. Losses at the gene ends were 3 bases for V and 2 bases for J; bases not matched to a gene: 6.

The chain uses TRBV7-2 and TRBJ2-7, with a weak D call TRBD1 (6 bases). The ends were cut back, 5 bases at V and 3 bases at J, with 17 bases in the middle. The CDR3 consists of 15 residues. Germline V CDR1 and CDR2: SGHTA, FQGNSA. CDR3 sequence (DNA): TGTGCCAGCAGCCCATCAGAGGGGGTTGGCTACGAGCAGTACTTC. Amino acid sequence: CASSPSEGVGYEQYF. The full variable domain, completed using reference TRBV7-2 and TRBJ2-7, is GAGVSQSPSNKVTEKGKDVELRCDPISGHTALYWYRQSLGQGLEFLIYFQGNSAPDKSGLPSDRFSAERTGGSVSTLTIQRTQQEDSAVYLCASSPSEGVGYEQYFGPGTRLTVT.

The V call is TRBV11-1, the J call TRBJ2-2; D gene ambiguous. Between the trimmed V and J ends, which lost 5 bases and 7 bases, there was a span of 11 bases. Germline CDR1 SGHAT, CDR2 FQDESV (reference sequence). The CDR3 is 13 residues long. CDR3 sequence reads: CASSRVRNGELFF. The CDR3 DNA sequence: TGTGCCAGCAGCCGAGTCCGTAACGGGGAGCTGTTTTTT.

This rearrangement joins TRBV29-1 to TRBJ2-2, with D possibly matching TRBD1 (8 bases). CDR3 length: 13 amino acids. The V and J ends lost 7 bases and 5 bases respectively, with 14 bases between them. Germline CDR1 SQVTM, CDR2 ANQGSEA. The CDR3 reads CSANRGGTGELFF. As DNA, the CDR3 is TGCAGCGCCAACAGGGGGGGGACCGGGGAGCTGTTTTTT.

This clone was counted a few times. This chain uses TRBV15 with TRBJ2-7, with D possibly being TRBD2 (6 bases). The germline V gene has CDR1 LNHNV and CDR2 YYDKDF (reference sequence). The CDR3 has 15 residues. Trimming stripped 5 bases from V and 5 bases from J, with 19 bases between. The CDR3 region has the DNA TGTGCCACCAGCCTTTCCCGGAGGGGTAACGACGAGCAGTACTTC. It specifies CATSLSRRGNDEQYF.

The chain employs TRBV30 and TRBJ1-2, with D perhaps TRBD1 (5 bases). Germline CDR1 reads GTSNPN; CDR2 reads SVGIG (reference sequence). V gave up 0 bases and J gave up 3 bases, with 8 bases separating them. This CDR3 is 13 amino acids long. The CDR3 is CAWSVQGYYGYTF. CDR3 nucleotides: TGTGCCTGGAGTGTCCAGGGCTACTATGGCTACACCTTC.

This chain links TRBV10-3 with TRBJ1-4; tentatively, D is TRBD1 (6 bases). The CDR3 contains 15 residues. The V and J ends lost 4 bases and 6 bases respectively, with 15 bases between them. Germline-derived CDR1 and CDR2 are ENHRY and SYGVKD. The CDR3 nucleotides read TGTGCCATCAGTGTAAAACAGGGTCCTTATGAAAAACTGTTTTTT. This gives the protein CAISVKQGPYEKLFF.

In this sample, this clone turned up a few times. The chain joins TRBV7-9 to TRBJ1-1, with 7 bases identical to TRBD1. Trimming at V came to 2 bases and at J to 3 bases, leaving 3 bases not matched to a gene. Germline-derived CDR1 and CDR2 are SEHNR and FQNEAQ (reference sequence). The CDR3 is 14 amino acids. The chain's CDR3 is CASSLTGADTEAFF. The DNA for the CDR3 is TGTGCCAGCAGCTTAACAGGGGCGGACACTGAAGCTTTCTTT.

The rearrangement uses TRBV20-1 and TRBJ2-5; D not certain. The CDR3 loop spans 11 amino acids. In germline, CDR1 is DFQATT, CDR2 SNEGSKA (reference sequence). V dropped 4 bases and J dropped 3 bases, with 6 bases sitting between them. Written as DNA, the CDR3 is TGCAGTGCTAATTCCGAAGAGACCCAGTACTTC. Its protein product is CSANSEETQYF.

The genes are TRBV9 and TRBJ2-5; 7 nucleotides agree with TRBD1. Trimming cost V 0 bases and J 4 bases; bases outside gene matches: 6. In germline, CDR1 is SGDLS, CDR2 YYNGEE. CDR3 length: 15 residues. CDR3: CASSVAQGQRETQYF. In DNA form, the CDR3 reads TGTGCCAGCAGCGTAGCCCAGGGACAGAGAGAGACCCAGTACTTC.

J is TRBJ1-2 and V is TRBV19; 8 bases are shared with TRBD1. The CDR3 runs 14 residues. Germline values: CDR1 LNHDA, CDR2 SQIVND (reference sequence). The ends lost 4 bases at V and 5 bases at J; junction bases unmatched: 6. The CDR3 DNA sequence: TGTGCCAGTAGTACCTCAGGGGGCTGGTATGGCTACACCTTC. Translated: CASSTSGGWYGYTF. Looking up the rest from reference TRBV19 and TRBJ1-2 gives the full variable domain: DGGITQSPKYLFRKEGQNVTLSCEQNLNHDAMYWYRQDPGQGLRLIYYSQIVNDFQKGDIAEGYSVSREKKESFPLTVTSAQKNPTAFYLCASSTSGGWYGYTFGSGTRLTVV.

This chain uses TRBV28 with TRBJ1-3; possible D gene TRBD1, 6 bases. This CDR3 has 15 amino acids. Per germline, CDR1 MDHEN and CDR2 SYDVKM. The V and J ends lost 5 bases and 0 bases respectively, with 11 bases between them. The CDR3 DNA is TGTGCCAGCAGTATGACAGGTTACTCTGGAAACACCATATATTTT. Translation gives CASSMTGYSGNTIYF.

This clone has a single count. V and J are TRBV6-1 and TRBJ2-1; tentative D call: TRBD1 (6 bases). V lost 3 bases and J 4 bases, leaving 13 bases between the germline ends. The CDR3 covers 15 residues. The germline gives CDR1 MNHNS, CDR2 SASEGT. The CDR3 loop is CASSDWQGGYNEQFF. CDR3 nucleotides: TGTGCCAGCAGTGATTGGCAAGGGGGATACAATGAGCAGTTCTTC.

The CDR3 sequence: CATSSYPGTGIGATNEKLFF. CDR3 DNA: TGTGCCACCAGCAGTTACCCCGGGACAGGGATTGGGGCAACTAATGAAAAACTGTTTTTT. This chain connects TRBV15 to TRBJ1-4; 9 positions agree with TRBD1. CDR3 size: 20 residues. The V gene end was trimmed by 3 bases and the J gene end by 0 bases; junction bases not matched to a gene: 14. CDR1 LNHNV and CDR2 YYDKDF come from the germline V gene (reference sequence).

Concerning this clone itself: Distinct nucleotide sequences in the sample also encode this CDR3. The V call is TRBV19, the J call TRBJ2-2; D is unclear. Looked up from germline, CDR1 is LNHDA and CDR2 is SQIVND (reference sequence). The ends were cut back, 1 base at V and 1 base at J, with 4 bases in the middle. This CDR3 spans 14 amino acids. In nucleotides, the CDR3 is TGTGCCAGTAGTATAGGTAGGAACACCGGGGAGCTGTTTTTT. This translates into CASSIGRNTGELFF.

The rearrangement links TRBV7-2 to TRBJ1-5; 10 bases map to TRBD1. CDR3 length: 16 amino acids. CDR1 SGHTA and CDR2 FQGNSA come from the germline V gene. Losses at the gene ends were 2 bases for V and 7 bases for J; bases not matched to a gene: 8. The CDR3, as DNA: TGTGCCAGCAGCTTAACATCCGGGACAGGGGCCCAGCCCCAGCATTTT. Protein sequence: CASSLTSGTGAQPQHF.

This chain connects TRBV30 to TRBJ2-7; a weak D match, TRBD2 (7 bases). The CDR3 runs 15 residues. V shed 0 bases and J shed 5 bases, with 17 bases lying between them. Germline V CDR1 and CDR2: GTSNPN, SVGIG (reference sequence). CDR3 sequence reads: CAWSVGGGPFHEQYF. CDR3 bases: TGTGCCTGGAGTGTAGGGGGAGGGCCGTTCCACGAGCAGTACTTC.

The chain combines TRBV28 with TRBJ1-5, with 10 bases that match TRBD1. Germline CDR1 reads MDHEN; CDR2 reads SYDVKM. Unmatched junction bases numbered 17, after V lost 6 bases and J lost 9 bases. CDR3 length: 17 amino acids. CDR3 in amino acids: CASSAVRRQGAGRPQHF. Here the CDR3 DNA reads TGTGCCAGCAGCGCAGTTCGCAGACAGGGGGCCGGTCGGCCCCAGCATTTT.

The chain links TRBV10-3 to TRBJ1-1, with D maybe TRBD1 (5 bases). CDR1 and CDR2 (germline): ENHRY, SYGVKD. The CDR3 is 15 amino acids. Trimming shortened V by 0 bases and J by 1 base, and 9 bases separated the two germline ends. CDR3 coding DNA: TGTGCCATCAGTGAGTCGGCAGGGCCGAACACTGAAGCTTTCTTT. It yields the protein CAISESAGPNTEAFF.

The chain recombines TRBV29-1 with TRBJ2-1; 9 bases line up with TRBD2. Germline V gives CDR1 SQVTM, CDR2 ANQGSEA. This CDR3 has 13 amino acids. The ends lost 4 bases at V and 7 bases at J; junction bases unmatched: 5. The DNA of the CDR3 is TGCAGCGTTGGTGGCGGGAGGGCTAATGAGCAGTTCTTC. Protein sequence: CSVGGGRANEQFF.

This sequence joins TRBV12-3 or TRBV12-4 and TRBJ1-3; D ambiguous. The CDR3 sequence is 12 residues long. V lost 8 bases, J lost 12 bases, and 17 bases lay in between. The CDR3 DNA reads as TGTGCCAGCGCCCTGGGCCCGGCGAACATATATTTT. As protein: CASALGPANIYF.

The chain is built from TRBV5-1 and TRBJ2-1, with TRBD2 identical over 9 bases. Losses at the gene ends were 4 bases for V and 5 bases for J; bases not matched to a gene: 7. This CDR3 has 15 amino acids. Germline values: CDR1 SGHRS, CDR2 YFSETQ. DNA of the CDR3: TGCGCCAGCAGCCCTCTAGCGGGACCAGACAATGAGCAGTTCTTC. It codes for CASSPLAGPDNEQFF.

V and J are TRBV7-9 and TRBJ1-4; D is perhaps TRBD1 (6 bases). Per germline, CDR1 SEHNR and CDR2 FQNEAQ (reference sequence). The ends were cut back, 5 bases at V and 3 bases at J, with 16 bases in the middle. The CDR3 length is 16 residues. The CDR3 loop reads CASSHFRQGPNEKLFF. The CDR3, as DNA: TGTGCCAGCAGCCATTTTCGGCAGGGGCCTAATGAAAAACTGTTTTTT. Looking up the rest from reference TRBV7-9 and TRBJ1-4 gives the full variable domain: DTGVSQNPRHKITKRGQNVTFRCDPISEHNRLYWYRQTLGQGPEFLTYFQNEAQLEKSRLLSDRFSAERPKGSFSTLEIQRTEQGDSAMYLCASSHFRQGPNEKLFFGSGTQLSVL.

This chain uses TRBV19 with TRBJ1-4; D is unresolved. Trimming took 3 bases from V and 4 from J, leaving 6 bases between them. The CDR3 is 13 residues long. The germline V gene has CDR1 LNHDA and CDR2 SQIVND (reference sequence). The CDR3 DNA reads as TGTGCCAGTAGTATCAACAGTAATGAAAAACTGTTTTTT. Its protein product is CASSINSNEKLFF.

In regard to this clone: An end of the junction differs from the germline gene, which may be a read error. The CDR3 spells CASSERTPEIQYF. In nucleotides, the CDR3 is TGTGCCAGCAGCGAACGGACACCCGAGATCCAGTACTTC. The chain links TRBV7-8 to TRBJ2-5, with D perhaps TRBD1 (5 bases). This CDR3 is built from 13 residues. CDR1 SGHVS and CDR2 FQNEAQ come from the germline V gene.